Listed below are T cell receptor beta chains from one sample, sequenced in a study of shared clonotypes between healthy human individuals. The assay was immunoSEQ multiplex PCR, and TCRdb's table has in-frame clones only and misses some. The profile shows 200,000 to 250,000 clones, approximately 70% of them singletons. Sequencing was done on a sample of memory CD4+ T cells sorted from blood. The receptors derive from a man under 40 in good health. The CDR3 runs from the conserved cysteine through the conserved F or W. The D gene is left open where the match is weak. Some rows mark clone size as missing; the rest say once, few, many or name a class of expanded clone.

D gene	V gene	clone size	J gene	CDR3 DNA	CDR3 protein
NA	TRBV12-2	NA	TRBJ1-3	TGTGCAAGTCGCCCCACCGGGACCACTGGAAACACCATATATTTT	CASRPTGTTGNTIYF
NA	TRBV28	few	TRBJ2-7	TGTGCCAGCAGTTTATGGGCAGGGAACTACGAGCAGTACTTC	CASSLWAGNYEQYF
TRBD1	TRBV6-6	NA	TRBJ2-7	TGTGCCAGCAAATCCGGGACAGGGTCCTACGAGCAGTACTTC	CASKSGTGSYEQYF
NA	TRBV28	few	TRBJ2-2	TGTGCCAGCAGTTTGACCACCGGGGAGCTGTTTTTT	CASSLTTGELFF
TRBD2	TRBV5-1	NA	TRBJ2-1	TGCGCCAGCAGCCCGCCGGGGGGTTACAATGAGCAGTTCTTC	CASSPPGGYNEQFF
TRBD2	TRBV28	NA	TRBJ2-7	TGTGCCAGCAGTTTAGCGGGGAGGGGACGTCACGAGCAGTACTTC	CASSLAGRGRHEQYF
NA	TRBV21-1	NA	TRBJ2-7	TGTGCCAGCAGCAAAGGAAGGAGGGCCGAGCAGTACTTC	CASSKGRRAEQYF
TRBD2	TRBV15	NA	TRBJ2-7	TGTGCCACCAGCCCTCGGGGGGGTATTTTCGACAACGAGCAGTACTTC	CATSPRGGIFDNEQYF
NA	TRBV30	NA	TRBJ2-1	TGTGCCTCAAGACCGAGCTCCTACAATGAGCAGTTCTTC	CASRPSSYNEQFF
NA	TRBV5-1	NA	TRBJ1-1	TGCGCCAGCTCAACACAGGGAAACACTGAAGCTTTCTTT	CASSTQGNTEAFF
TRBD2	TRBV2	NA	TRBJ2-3	TGTGCCAGCAGCGGGACTAGGGGAGATACGCAGTATTTT	CASSGTRGDTQYF
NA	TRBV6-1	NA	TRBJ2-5	TGTGCCAGCAGTGAAGCTGGAGGCAGCCAAGAGACCCAGTACTTC	CASSEAGGSQETQYF
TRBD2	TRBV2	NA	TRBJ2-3	TGTGCCAGCAGTCGAAATAGCGGGGATTTGGATACGCAGTATTTT	CASSRNSGDLDTQYF
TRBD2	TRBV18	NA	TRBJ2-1	TGTGCCAGCTCACGATCGGGACTAGCGGGGTACAATGAGCAGTTCTTC	CASSRSGLAGYNEQFF
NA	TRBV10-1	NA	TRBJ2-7	TGCGCCAGCAGTGTAGAGGGGCGCGAGCAGTACTTC	CASSVEGREQYF
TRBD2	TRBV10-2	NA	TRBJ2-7	TGCGCCAGCAGTGCCTTAGCGGGAGCATACGAGCAGTACTTC	CASSALAGAYEQYF
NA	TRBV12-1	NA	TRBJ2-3	TGTGCCAGCAGCCGCGGTGTTGATACGCAGTATTTT	CASSRGVDTQYF
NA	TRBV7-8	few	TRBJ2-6	TGTGCCAGCAGCTCAGTTCAATACAGGGTCGCTGGGGCCAACGTCCTGACTTTC	CASSSVQYRVAGANVLTF
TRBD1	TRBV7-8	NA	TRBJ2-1	TGTGCCAGCAGCCCCCGGGACAGGGGGTTTCTTGGCTCCTACAATGAGCAGTTCTTC	CASSPRDRGFLGSYNEQFF
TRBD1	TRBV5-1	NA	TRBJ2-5	TGCGCCAGCAGCTTGGGGGGACAGGCGTCCCGGGAGACCCAGTACTTC	CASSLGGQASRETQYF
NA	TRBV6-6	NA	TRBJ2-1	TGTGCCAGTGGTTCGGGTTGGAATGAGCAGTTCTTC	CASGSGWNEQFF
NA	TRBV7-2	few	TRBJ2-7	TGTGCCAGCAGCTTGAAGTACGAGCAGTACTTC	CASSLKYEQYF
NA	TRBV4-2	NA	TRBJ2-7	TGTGCCAGCAACCAAGATTGGTTGGTAGTCGGCGAGCAGTACTTC	CASNQDWLVVGEQYF